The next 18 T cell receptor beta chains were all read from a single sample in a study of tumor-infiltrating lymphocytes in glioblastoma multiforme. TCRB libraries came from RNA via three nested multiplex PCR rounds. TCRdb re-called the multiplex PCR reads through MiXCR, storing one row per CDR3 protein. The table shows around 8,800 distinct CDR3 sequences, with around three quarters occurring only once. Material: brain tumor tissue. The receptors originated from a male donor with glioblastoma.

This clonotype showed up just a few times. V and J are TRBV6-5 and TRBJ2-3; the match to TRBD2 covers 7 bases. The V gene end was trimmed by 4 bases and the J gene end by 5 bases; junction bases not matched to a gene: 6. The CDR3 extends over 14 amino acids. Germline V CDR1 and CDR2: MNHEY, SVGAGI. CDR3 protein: CASSLTSRGDTQYF. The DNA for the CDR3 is TGTGCCAGCAGTTTGACTAGCAGAGGAGATACGCAGTATTTT.

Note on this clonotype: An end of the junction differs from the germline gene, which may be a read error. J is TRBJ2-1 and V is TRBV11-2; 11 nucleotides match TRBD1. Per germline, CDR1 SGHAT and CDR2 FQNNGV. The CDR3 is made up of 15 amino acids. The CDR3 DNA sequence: TGTGCCAGTAGCTTGGGACAGGGGGGATACAATGAGCAGTTCTTC. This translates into CASSLGQGGYNEQFF.

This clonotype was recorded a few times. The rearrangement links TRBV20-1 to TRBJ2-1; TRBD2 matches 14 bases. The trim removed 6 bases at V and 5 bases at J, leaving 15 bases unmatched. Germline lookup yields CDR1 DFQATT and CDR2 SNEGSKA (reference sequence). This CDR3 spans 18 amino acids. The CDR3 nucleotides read TGCAGTGCAGCCATAGGGGGACTAGCGGGAGTCCCTAACAATGAGCAGTTCTTC. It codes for CSAAIGGLAGVPNNEQFF.

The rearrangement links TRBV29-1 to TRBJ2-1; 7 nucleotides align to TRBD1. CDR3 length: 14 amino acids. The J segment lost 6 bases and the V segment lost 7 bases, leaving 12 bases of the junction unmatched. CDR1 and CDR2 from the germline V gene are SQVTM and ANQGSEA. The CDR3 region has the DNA TGCAGCGCTTCCCGGACAGGTAGGATCAATGAGCAGTTCTTC. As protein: CSASRTGRINEQFF.

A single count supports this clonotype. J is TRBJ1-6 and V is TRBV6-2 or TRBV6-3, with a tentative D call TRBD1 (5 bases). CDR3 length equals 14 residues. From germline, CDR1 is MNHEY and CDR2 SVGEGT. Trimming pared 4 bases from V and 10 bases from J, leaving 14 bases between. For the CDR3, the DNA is TGTGCCAGCAGTTCGGACAATACGGCCTCACCCCTCCACTTT. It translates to CASSSDNTASPLHF.

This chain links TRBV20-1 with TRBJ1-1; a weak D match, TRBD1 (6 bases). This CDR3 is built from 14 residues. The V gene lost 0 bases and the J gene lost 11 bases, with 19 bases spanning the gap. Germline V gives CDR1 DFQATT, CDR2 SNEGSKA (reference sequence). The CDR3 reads CSAREDSGPVDAFF. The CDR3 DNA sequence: TGCAGTGCTAGAGAGGACAGTGGGCCTGTTGACGCTTTCTTT.

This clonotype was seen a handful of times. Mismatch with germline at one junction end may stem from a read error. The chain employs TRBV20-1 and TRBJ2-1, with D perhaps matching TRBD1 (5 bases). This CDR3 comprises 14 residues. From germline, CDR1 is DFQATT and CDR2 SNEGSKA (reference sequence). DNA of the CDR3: TGTAGTGCTAGAGATAAGGCAGGGCTGTATGAGCAGATCTTC. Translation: CSARDKAGLYEQIF.

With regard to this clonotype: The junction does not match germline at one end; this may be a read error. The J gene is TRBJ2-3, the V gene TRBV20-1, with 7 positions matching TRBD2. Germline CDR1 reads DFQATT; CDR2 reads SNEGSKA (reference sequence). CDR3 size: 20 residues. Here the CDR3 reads CIASRPRLAGGPSSTDTQYF. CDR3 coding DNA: TGCATTGCTAGTCGCCCCAGACTAGCAGGAGGGCCGAGTAGCACAGATACGCAGTATTTT.

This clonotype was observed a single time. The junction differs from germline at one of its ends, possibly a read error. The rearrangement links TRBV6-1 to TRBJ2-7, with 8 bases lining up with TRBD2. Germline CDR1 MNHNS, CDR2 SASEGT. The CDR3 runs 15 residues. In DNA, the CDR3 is TGTGCCTGCAGTGCTGAGACTAGCGCGAGTTATGAGCAGTACTTC. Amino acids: CACSAETSASYEQYF.

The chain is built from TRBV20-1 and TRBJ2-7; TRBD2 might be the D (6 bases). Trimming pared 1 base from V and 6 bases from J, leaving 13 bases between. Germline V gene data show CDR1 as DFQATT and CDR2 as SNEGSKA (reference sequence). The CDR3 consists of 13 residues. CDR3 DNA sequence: TGCAGTGCTAGAGTTGGTGCAGCGGGCGAGCAGTACTTC. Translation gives CSARVGAAGEQYF.

CDR3 amino acids: CASSSPGAFGYEQYF. CDR3 DNA sequence: TGTGCCAGCAGCTCTCCCGGGGCCTTCGGCTACGAGCAGTACTTC. This chain connects TRBV11-2 to TRBJ2-7; D might be TRBD1 or TRBD2, each matching 5 bases. Germline CDR1 and CDR2: SGHAT and FQNNGV. This CDR3 is 15 amino acids long. Trimming shortened V by 4 bases and J by 3 bases, and 16 bases separated the two germline ends.

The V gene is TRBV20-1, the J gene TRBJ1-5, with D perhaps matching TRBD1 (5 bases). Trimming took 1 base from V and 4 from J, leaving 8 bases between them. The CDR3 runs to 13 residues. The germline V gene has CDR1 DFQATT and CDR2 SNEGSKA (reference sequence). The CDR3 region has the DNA TGCAGTGCTAGAGGGGACGGAAATCAGCCCCAGCATTTT. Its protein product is CSARGDGNQPQHF.

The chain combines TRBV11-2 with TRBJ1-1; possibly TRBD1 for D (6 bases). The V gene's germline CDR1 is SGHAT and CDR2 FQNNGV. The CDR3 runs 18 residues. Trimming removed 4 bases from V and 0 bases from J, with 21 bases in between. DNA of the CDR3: TGTGCCAGCAGCTCCTCTCTGGGGGGCGCAGGGATGAACACTGAAGCTTTCTTT. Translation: CASSSSLGGAGMNTEAFF.

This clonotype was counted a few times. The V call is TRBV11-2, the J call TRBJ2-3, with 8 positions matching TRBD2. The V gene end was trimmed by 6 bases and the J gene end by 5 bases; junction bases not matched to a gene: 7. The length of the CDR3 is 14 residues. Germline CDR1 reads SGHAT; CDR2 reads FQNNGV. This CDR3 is CASSTLAGEDTQYF. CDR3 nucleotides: TGTGCCAGCAGTACTCTAGCGGGTGAAGATACGCAGTATTTT.

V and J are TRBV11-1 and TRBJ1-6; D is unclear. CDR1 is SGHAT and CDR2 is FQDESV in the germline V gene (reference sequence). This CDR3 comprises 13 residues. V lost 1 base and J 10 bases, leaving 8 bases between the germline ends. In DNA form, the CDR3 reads TGTGCCAGCAGCTTAGAAGTCTCGTCACCCCTCCACTTT. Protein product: CASSLEVSSPLHF. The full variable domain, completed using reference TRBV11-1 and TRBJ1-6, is EAEVAQSPRYKITEKSQAVAFWCDPISGHATLYWYRQILGQGPELLVQFQDESVVDDSQLPKDRFSAERLKGVDSTLKIQPAELGDSAMYLCASSLEVSSPLHFGNGTRLTVT.

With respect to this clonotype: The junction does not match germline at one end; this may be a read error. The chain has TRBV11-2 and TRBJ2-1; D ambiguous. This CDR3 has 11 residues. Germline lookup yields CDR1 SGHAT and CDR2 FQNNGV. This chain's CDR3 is CGSSTFNGQFF. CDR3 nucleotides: TGTGGCAGCAGCACATTCAATGGGCAGTTCTTC.

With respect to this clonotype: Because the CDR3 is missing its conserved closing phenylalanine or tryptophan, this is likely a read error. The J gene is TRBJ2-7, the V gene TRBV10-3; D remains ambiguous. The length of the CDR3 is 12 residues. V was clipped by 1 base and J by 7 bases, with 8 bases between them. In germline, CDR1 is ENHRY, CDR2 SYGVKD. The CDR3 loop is CAISEWEQEQYL. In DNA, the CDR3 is TGTGCCATCAGTGAGTGGGAACAGGAGCAGTACCTC.

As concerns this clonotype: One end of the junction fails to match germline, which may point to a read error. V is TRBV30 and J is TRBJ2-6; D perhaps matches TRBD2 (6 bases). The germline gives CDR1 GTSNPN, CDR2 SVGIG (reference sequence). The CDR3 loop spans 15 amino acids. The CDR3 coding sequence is TGTGCCTGGGGCATGGAGGGTCCCGGGGCCAACGCCCTGACTTTC. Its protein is CAWGMEGPGANALTF.